The rows below give T cell receptor beta chains drawn from one sample of a study of blood T cell repertoires in COVID-19. Sequenced by immunoSEQ multiplex PCR; TCRdb stores in-frame clones only, minus some. The table lists 250,000 to 300,000 clones, 84% of them singletons. Sequenced input: PBMCs or T cells enriched from blood (not recorded which). These receptors all come from a man aged 30-40 years with acute COVID-19. CDR3s include the opening cysteine and the closing phenylalanine or tryptophan. The order of the fields is D gene, V gene, J gene, CDR3 protein, CDR3 DNA. The D gene is left open where the match is weak.

>NA|TRBV24-1|TRBJ1-2
CATSRGTRDGYTF
TGTGCCACCAGTCGGGGGACCAGGGACGGCTACACCTTC
>TRBD2|TRBV29-1|TRBJ2-2
CSVAPAGRTGELFF
TGCAGCGTTGCCCCAGCGGGAAGGACAGGGGAGCTGTTTTTT
>NA|TRBV11-3|TRBJ2-1
CASSPPGQGYNEQFF
TGTGCCAGCAGCCCCCCCGGGCAGGGCTACAATGAGCAGTTCTTC
>NA|TRBV5-1|TRBJ1-5
CASSLAPGGDQPQHF
TGCGCCAGCAGCTTAGCCCCGGGAGGGGATCAGCCCCAGCATTTT
>NA|TRBV19|TRBJ2-1
CATAGATALTYNEQFF
TGTGCCACTGCGGGGGCAACGGCATTAACCTACAATGAGCAGTTCTTC
>TRBD2|TRBV11-3|TRBJ2-1
CASTETSGYNEQFF
TGTGCCAGCACCGAGACTAGCGGGTACAATGAGCAGTTCTTC
>NA|TRBV9|TRBJ1-5
CASSVDSGEFPQHF
TGTGCCAGCAGCGTAGATTCAGGGGAGTTTCCCCAGCATTTT
>TRBD1|TRBV6-2/TRBV6-3|TRBJ2-5
CASSRGTVETQYF
TGTGCCAGCAGTAGAGGGACAGTGGAGACCCAGTACTTC
>NA|TRBV2|TRBJ1-5
CASNTDDQPQHF
TGTGCCAGCAACACAGACGATCAGCCCCAGCATTTT
>TRBD2|TRBV7-9|TRBJ2-3
CASNLAGNADTQYF
TGTGCCAGCAATCTAGCGGGGAATGCAGATACGCAGTATTTT
>TRBD1|TRBV6-5|TRBJ1-1
CASSYSTGQNTEAFF
TGTGCCAGCAGTTACTCGACAGGGCAAAACACTGAAGCTTTCTTT
>TRBD2|TRBV2|TRBJ2-1
CASNGVTGLAGLSSYNEQFF
TGTGCCAGCAATGGAGTAACGGGACTAGCGGGGTTAAGCTCCTACAATGAGCAGTTCTTC
>TRBD2|TRBV10-2|TRBJ2-5
CASRRSTSGQETQYF
TGCGCCAGCAGAAGGTCCACTAGCGGCCAAGAGACCCAGTACTTC
>NA|TRBV3-1/TRBV3-2|TRBJ1-5
CASSPEHKPNQPQHF
TGTGCCAGCAGCCCTGAGCATAAACCCAATCAGCCCCAGCATTTT
>NA|TRBV2|TRBJ1-1
CASSGWRQGNTEAFF
TGTGCCAGCAGTGGATGGCGGCAGGGGAACACTGAAGCTTTCTTT
>TRBD2|TRBV7-2|TRBJ2-3
CASLSSGRGTDTQYF
TGTGCCAGCTTGAGTAGCGGGAGGGGCACAGATACGCAGTATTTT
>NA|TRBV18|TRBJ2-3
CASSPLVRSSTDTQYF
TGTGCCAGCTCACCGTTGGTCCGGTCGAGCACAGATACGCAGTATTTT
>NA|TRBV6-4|TRBJ2-3
CASKPGPSTDTQYF
TGTGCCAGCAAGCCGGGTCCTAGCACAGATACGCAGTATTTT
>NA|TRBV24-1|TRBJ2-1
CATSEHRADIYNEQFF
TGTGCCACCAGTGAACATAGAGCGGATATCTACAATGAGCAGTTCTTC
>NA|TRBV3-1/TRBV3-2|TRBJ1-3
CASSRGTLSGNTIYF
TGTGCCAGCAGCCGCGGGACCCTCTCTGGAAACACCATATATTTT
>TRBD1|TRBV13|TRBJ1-6
CASSDEGASYNSPLHF
TGTGCCAGCAGTGATGAGGGGGCCTCCTATAATTCACCCCTCCACTTT
>NA|TRBV11-3|TRBJ1-5
CASSLDGNQPQHF
TGTGCCAGCAGCTTAGACGGCAATCAGCCCCAGCATTTT
>NA|TRBV9|TRBJ2-1
CASSFLSESSYNEQFF
TGTGCCAGCAGCTTTCTTAGCGAGAGCTCCTACAATGAGCAGTTCTTC
>TRBD2|TRBV20-1|TRBJ2-3
CSASMLAGGTDTQYF
TGCAGTGCTAGTATGCTAGCGGGAGGAACAGATACGCAGTATTTT
>NA|TRBV6-5|TRBJ2-2
CASSYGQSNTGELFF
TGTGCCAGCAGTTACGGGCAGAGCAACACCGGGGAGCTGTTTTTT